This is a list of T cell receptor beta chains from one sample in a study of cytomegalovirus exposure and HLA in healthy donors. Sequenced by immunoSEQ multiplex PCR; TCRdb stores in-frame clones only, minus some. The sample lists about 100,000 clones, roughly four fifths occurring once. The sequenced material came from PBMCs. The receptors here all came from a man aged 50 to 59 in good health and CMV-seronegative. Each CDR3 is given with its conserved first and last residue. The D gene is left open where the match is weak. Only part of the rows carry a size: once, few, many, or a class if the clone is expanded.

TRBV19,.,TRBD2,TRBJ2-1,CATTDAGAYNEQFF,TGTGCCACGACCGACGCGGGGGCCTACAATGAGCAGTTCTTC
TRBV7-9,few,TRBD2,TRBJ2-3,CASRPSLAGRRDTQYF,TGTGCCAGCAGACCCTCTCTAGCGGGGAGAAGGGATACGCAGTATTTT
TRBV7-2,few,.,TRBJ2-3,CASSGPLGEDTQYF,TGTGCCAGCAGCGGCCCGCTAGGAGAAGATACGCAGTATTTT
TRBV19,once,.,TRBJ1-5,CASSIMRTGRRISNQPQHF,TGTGCCAGTAGTATAATGCGGACGGGCAGGAGGATTAGCAATCAGCCCCAGCATTTT
TRBV6-5,.,.,TRBJ1-5,CASSPMPNQPQHF,TGTGCCAGCAGCCCTATGCCCAATCAGCCCCAGCATTTT
TRBV5-1,few,.,TRBJ2-1,CASSLGVGERGNEQFF,TGCGCCAGCAGCTTGGGCGTTGGTGAAAGAGGCAATGAGCAGTTCTTC
TRBV6-5,.,.,TRBJ1-3,CASSYGPQGNTIYF,TGTGCCAGCAGTTACGGTCCACAGGGAAACACCATATATTTT
TRBV18,.,TRBD1,TRBJ1-2,CASSLGQGDYGYTF,TGTGCCAGCTCACTGGGACAGGGTGACTATGGCTACACCTTC
TRBV9,.,TRBD2,TRBJ2-2,CASSVGLAGAGELFF,TGTGCCAGCAGCGTGGGGCTAGCGGGAGCCGGGGAGCTGTTTTTT
TRBV6-1,.,TRBD1,TRBJ1-2,CASSSSGRQGQGYTF,TGTGCCAGCAGTTCTTCAGGAAGACAGGGTCAGGGCTACACCTTC
TRBV28,.,TRBD1,TRBJ2-7,CASSSGGLGDYEQYF,TGTGCCAGCAGTTCAGGGGGCCTTGGGGACTACGAGCAGTACTTC
TRBV28,.,TRBD1,TRBJ1-5,CASSLRQGPRSQPQHF,TGTGCCAGCAGTTTACGACAGGGCCCTCGTAGTCAGCCCCAGCATTTT
TRBV15,few,.,TRBJ1-5,CATSRDPGMNQPQHF,TGTGCCACCAGCAGAGATCCAGGTATGAATCAGCCCCAGCATTTT
TRBV5-6,.,TRBD2,TRBJ2-3,CASSLALTSGRSDTQYF,TGTGCCAGCAGCTTGGCCCTGACTAGCGGGAGGTCTGATACGCAGTATTTT
TRBV4-1,.,.,TRBJ1-5,CASSQTGRNQPQHF,TGCGCCAGCAGCCAAACAGGGAGAAATCAGCCCCAGCATTTT
TRBV27,.,TRBD1,TRBJ1-2,CASSFIQGAGGYTF,TGTGCCAGCAGTTTCATCCAGGGGGCGGGTGGCTACACCTTC
TRBV5-6,.,.,TRBJ2-2,CASSLVSSGFNGELFF,TGTGCCAGCAGCTTGGTGTCTTCGGGGTTTAACGGGGAGCTGTTTTTT
TRBV7-5,.,.,TRBJ2-3,CARTVAGPNTDTQYF,TGTGCCAGAACCGTAGCGGGTCCTAACACAGATACGCAGTATTTT
TRBV2,.,.,TRBJ2-4,CASTDGGTAKNIQYF,TGTGCCAGCACCGACGGGGGAACGGCCAAAAACATTCAGTACTTC
TRBV6-1,few,.,TRBJ1-4,CASTTGGAGVEKLFF,TGTGCCAGCACTACCGGTGGGGCAGGGGTCGAAAAACTGTTTTTT
TRBV19,.,TRBD1,TRBJ1-5,CASSTQGANQPQHF,TGTGCCAGTAGTACCCAGGGGGCTAATCAGCCCCAGCATTTT
TRBV19,.,.,TRBJ2-1,CASSIGRLDEQFF,TGTGCCAGTAGTATAGGCAGGCTCGATGAGCAGTTCTTC
TRBV15,.,TRBD2,TRBJ2-5,CATSKVGSGGETQYF,TGTGCCACCAGCAAAGTCGGCTCGGGGGGAGAGACCCAGTACTTC
TRBV28,.,.,TRBJ2-2,CATHQGGTTGTGELFF,TGTGCCACCCACCAGGGAGGGACAACCGGGACCGGGGAGCTGTTTTTT
TRBV30,.,TRBD1,TRBJ2-7,CAWSVPDRGSDEQYF,TGTGCCTGGAGTGTACCGGACAGGGGGTCGGACGAGCAGTACTTC
TRBV30,.,.,TRBJ1-2,CAWRFGGTNYGYTF,TGTGCCTGGAGGTTCGGGGGAACTAACTATGGCTACACCTTC
TRBV5-1,few,.,TRBJ1-2,CASSLGHRGDYGYTF,TGCGCCAGCAGCTTGGGGCACCGAGGCGACTATGGCTACACCTTC
TRBV29-1,.,TRBD1,TRBJ2-1,CSVDRGTGRDEQFF,TGCAGCGTTGACAGGGGGACGGGAAGGGATGAGCAGTTCTTC
TRBV7-2,.,.,TRBJ1-4,CASSPGQRAGEKLFF,TGTGCCAGCAGCCCCGGGCAGAGGGCCGGGGAAAAACTGTTTTTT
TRBV27,.,TRBD2,TRBJ2-7,CASSLWESGTYEQYF,TGTGCCAGCAGTTTATGGGAAAGCGGGACCTACGAGCAGTACTTC
TRBV15,.,TRBD2,TRBJ2-1,CATSREVAGYREQFF,TGTGCCACCAGCAGAGAAGTAGCGGGGTACAGGGAGCAGTTCTTC
TRBV7-6,.,.,TRBJ1-3,CASSWSEGNTIYF,TGTGCCAGCAGCTGGTCGGAGGGAAACACCATATATTTT
TRBV30,.,TRBD1,TRBJ1-2,CAWSVEGAIFGYTF,TGTGCCTGGAGTGTAGAGGGGGCGATTTTTGGCTACACCTTC
TRBV28,.,TRBD2,TRBJ2-7,CASGAAGPTKSYEQYF,TGTGCCAGCGGCGCAGCGGGGCCAACCAAATCCTACGAGCAGTACTTC
TRBV30,.,TRBD2,TRBJ2-7,CAWSVGLAGVEQYF,TGTGCCTGGAGTGTAGGCCTAGCGGGAGTCGAGCAGTACTTC
TRBV4-2,.,TRBD2,TRBJ2-7,CASSQDWPTSGISYEQYF,TGTGCCAGCAGCCAAGATTGGCCGACTAGCGGGATCTCCTACGAGCAGTACTTC
TRBV6-5,.,TRBD1,TRBJ1-3,CASSLGQGTGNTIYF,TGTGCCAGCAGTCTTGGACAGGGAACTGGAAACACCATATATTTT
TRBV5-4,.,TRBD1,TRBJ2-4,CASSYRTGVAKNIQYF,TGTGCCAGCAGCTACCGGACAGGCGTAGCCAAAAACATTCAGTACTTC
TRBV2,.,.,TRBJ2-7,CASSEDVTGKQYF,TGTGCCAGCAGTGAGGATGTAACGGGAAAGCAGTACTTC
TRBV5-1,.,.,TRBJ1-1,CASSLAQGYPNTEAFF,TGCGCCAGCAGCTTGGCTCAGGGCTACCCGAACACTGAAGCTTTCTTT
TRBV11-3,.,.,TRBJ2-2,CASSLVYAGELFF,TGTGCCAGCAGCTTAGTGTATGCCGGGGAGCTGTTTTTT
TRBV29-1,few,TRBD1,TRBJ2-7,CSGTDRDRPYEQYF,TGCAGCGGGACCGATAGGGACAGGCCCTACGAGCAGTACTTC
TRBV7-8,.,.,TRBJ1-2,CASRPGDFYGYTF,TGTGCCAGCAGACCCGGGGACTTCTATGGCTACACCTTC
TRBV7-9,.,.,TRBJ2-7,CASSWTTPSEEQYF,TGTGCCAGCAGCTGGACTACGCCGAGTGAGGAGCAGTACTTC
TRBV19,.,.,TRBJ1-4,CATGRGAANEKLFF,TGTGCCACCGGCAGGGGCGCGGCTAATGAAAAACTGTTTTTT
TRBV6-1,.,.,TRBJ1-1,CASMRREGSEAFF,TGTGCCAGCATGAGACGGGAGGGATCTGAAGCTTTCTTT
TRBV6-5,.,TRBD1,TRBJ1-5,CASTPGQLNQPQHF,TGTGCCAGCACCCCGGGACAGTTAAATCAGCCCCAGCATTTT
TRBV7-9,.,.,TRBJ2-5,CATYLSGAKQETQYF,TGTGCCACCTACCTAAGTGGAGCGAAACAAGAGACCCAGTACTTC
TRBV13,few,.,TRBJ2-7,CASSPQTDSYEQYF,TGTGCCAGCAGCCCTCAGACAGACTCCTACGAGCAGTACTTC
TRBV29-1,.,.,TRBJ1-4,CSVAELPNEKLFF,TGCAGCGTCGCGGAACTACCTAATGAAAAACTGTTTTTT